This TCR beta chain was recorded in a study of blood T cells in healthy people across ages. Study-wide results and limits: Possibly, changes in expanded clonotypes were confounded because donor CMV status was unknown.

Comments on this clonotype: Its cognate antigen is unknown.

The use of a sample-barcoded 5' primer and a J-beta primer mix characterized a second PCR of about 7 to 12 cycles. TCRdb reprocessed the 5' RACE reads with MiXCR, giving one entry per CDR3 protein. The table includes almost 1 million distinct CDR3 sequences, about 51% detected once. This CDR3 spans 15 amino acids. V shed 0 bases and J 13 bases; nucleotides not matched to a gene: 11. CDR1 and CDR2 (germline): LGHDT, YNNKEL (reference sequence). Sequenced sample: blood. The chain employs TRBV3-1 and TRBJ2-4, with 8 bases fitting TRBD1. The clonotype was recovered from a woman aged 55 to 70 in good health. The CDR3 region is CASSQDTQGAQEQYF. The DNA for the CDR3 is TGTGCCAGCAGCCAAGATACGCAGGGGGCTCAGGAGCAGTACTTC.